This T cell receptor beta chain came from a study of blood T cell repertoires in COVID-19. In the study overall: Sites across the United States, Italy and Spain contributed samples from acute and convalescent COVID-19. The cDNA or gDNA used as material had been derived from T cells, B-cell-depleted T cells, or PBMCs.

The CDR3 extends over 14 amino acids. Trimming took 5 bases from V and 5 from J; bases not matched to a gene: 6. In germline, CDR1 is LNHDA, CDR2 SQIVND (reference sequence). How the authors handled the data: For nucleated cells, counts were estimated from reference gene primer amplification. Here immunoSEQ multiplex PCR was the method, and the copy in TCRdb shows in-frame clones only, minus some. That table is the source of V, J and clone size, and D and trimming were worked out from the DNA. Among 100,000 to 150,000 clones listed, roughly 83% were seen once. The genes are TRBV19 and TRBJ1-2; 9 bases align to TRBD1. The specimen was peripheral blood. The TCR comes from a woman in her 50s with acute or convalescent COVID-19. CDR3 loop: CASSVTGGPYGYTF. In DNA, the CDR3 is TGTGCCAGTAGTGTGACAGGGGGTCCTTATGGCTACACCTTC.